Following are 21 T cell receptor beta chains from one sample sequenced in a study of CD8 T cells in ankylosing spondylitis. TCRdb reprocessed the 5' RACE reads via MiXCR and lists one record per CDR3 protein. This sample has 150,000 to 200,000 distinct CDR3 sequences, with roughly 31% found just once. Sequencing input: synovial fluid, either unsorted or a sorted T cell fraction (not recorded which). These TCRs come from a male donor with ankylosing spondylitis.

CDR3 DNA sequence: TGTGCCAGCAGTGAAGAACAGGGGGCCTACGAGCAGTACTTC. Protein product: CASSEEQGAYEQYF. The rearrangement joins TRBV2 to TRBJ2-7; 8 nucleotides line up with TRBD1. The germline V gene encodes CDR1 SNHLY and CDR2 FYNNEI. The V segment lost 1 base and the J segment 2 bases; nucleotides outside the gene matches: 1. This CDR3 has 14 amino acids.

This clonotype was recorded many times. This may arise from a read error, as a much more abundant clone is one base away. V is TRBV6-2 or TRBV6-3 and J is TRBJ1-3; D call uncertain. The CDR3 is made up of 13 amino acids. Germline lookup yields CDR1 MNHEY and CDR2 SVGEGT. V lost 6 bases, J lost 0 bases, and 6 bases lay in between. The CDR3 DNA reads TGTGCCAGCAGCTGGGACTCTGGAAACACCATATATTTT. This sequence encodes CASSWDSGNTIYF.

This clonotype has a single count. This rearrangement joins TRBV5-1 to TRBJ1-1; TRBD1 agrees at 10 bases. Germline V CDR1 and CDR2: SGHRS, YFSETQ. Trimming removed 4 bases from V and 2 bases from J; junction bases left unmatched: 5. This CDR3 has 15 amino acids. The CDR3: CASSQTGGVNTEAFF. CDR3 DNA sequence: TGCGCCAGCAGCCAGACAGGGGGCGTTAACACTGAAGCTTTCTTT.

The chain carries TRBV5-6 and TRBJ2-7, with a tentative D call TRBD2 (5 bases). In germline, CDR1 is SGHDT, CDR2 YYEEEE. V shed 3 bases and J shed 6 bases, with 16 bases lying between them. The CDR3 runs 14 residues. The CDR3 protein is CASSYRVGVPEQYF. As DNA, the CDR3 is TGTGCCAGCAGCTACCGCGTCGGGGTTCCCGAGCAGTACTTC.

There are many counts of this clonotype. The chain couples TRBV4-1 to TRBJ1-4; 9 bases match TRBD1. Trimming cost V 1 base and J 5 bases; bases outside gene matches: 5. This CDR3 is 16 amino acids long. From germline, CDR1 is MGHRA and CDR2 YSYEKL. CDR3 protein: CASSQGSGTGNEKLFF. In DNA, the CDR3 is TGCGCCAGCAGCCAAGGGTCAGGGACAGGGAATGAAAAACTGTTTTTT.

This chain links TRBV28 with TRBJ2-1; D gene unclear. V was pared by 4 bases and J by 0 bases, with 10 bases between. This CDR3 has 15 residues. CDR1 and CDR2 from the germline V gene are MDHEN and SYDVKM. The CDR3 DNA follows: TGTGCCAGCAGTTCGAACGGGCTCTCCTACAATGAGCAGTTCTTC. Its protein is CASSSNGLSYNEQFF. Full variable domain (remainder filled in from reference TRBV28 and TRBJ2-1): DVKVTQSSRYLVKRTGEKVFLECVQDMDHENMFWYRQDPGLGLRLIYFSYDVKMKEKGDIPEGYSVSREKKERFSLILESASTNQTSMYLCASSSNGLSYNEQFFGPGTRLTVL.

The rearrangement joins TRBV4-3 to TRBJ1-5; a weak D match, TRBD1 (5 bases). The CDR3 has 14 residues. V shed 0 bases and J shed 6 bases, with 9 bases lying between them. Germline CDR1 reads LGHNA; CDR2 reads YSLEER. The CDR3 is CASSQELQAQPQHF. The CDR3 DNA reads as TGCGCCAGCAGCCAAGAACTACAGGCTCAGCCCCAGCATTTT.

This clonotype showed up just a few times. The chain's CDR3 is CSVEEGWNYGYTF. CDR3 DNA: TGCAGCGTTGAAGAGGGATGGAACTATGGCTACACCTTC. The chain recombines TRBV29-1 with TRBJ1-2; D is unclear. CDR1 SQVTM and CDR2 ANQGSEA come from the germline V gene. CDR3 length: 13 residues. Deletions cut 0 bases from V and 2 bases from J, with 7 bases between.

The chain couples TRBV5-1 to TRBJ2-7; 11 positions match TRBD2. Germline lookup yields CDR1 SGHRS and CDR2 YFSETQ. The CDR3 is made up of 15 amino acids. Trimming took 4 bases from V and 2 from J; bases not matched to a gene: 5. The CDR3 loop reads CASSPRLAGTYEQYF. Written as DNA, the CDR3 is TGCGCCAGCAGCCCAAGACTAGCGGGAACCTACGAGCAGTACTTC.

This chain connects TRBV5-1 to TRBJ2-1; 10 bases map to TRBD2. The CDR3 contains 16 residues. The V gene's germline CDR1 is SGHRS and CDR2 YFSETQ. With V trimmed by 4 bases and J by 2 bases, 6 bases remained unmatched. This CDR3 reads CASSVSGRATYNEQFF. CDR3 in DNA: TGCGCCAGCAGCGTCAGCGGGAGGGCCACCTACAATGAGCAGTTCTTC.

This clonotype was seen more than once but under ten times. The chain is built from TRBV6-5 and TRBJ1-3, with a weak D call TRBD1 (5 bases). Trimming removed 2 bases at V and 1 base at J, with 12 bases between. CDR3 length: 16 amino acids. CDR1 and CDR2 from the germline V gene are MNHEY and SVGAGI. DNA of the CDR3: TGTGCCAGCAGTTACACGCAGCAGGGATCTGGAAACACCATATATTTT. Translating gives CASSYTQQGSGNTIYF.

This clonotype was seen at least ten times. This chain joins TRBV18 and TRBJ2-3; TRBD1 is a possible D gene (8 bases). Germline CDR1 and CDR2: KGHSH and LQKENI. This CDR3 is 16 amino acids long. V was trimmed by 4 bases and J by 6 bases, leaving 20 bases between them. The CDR3 here is CASSLGTGRAGDTQYF. For the CDR3, the DNA is TGTGCCAGCTCACTGGGGACAGGCCGAGCGGGGGATACGCAGTATTTT.

This clonotype was counted only a few times. J is TRBJ2-1 and V is TRBV27; D remains ambiguous. V lost 5 bases and J 0 bases, leaving 17 bases between the germline ends. Per the germline V gene, CDR1 is MNHEY and CDR2 is SMNVEV (reference sequence). This CDR3 contains 17 residues. CDR3 in amino acids: CASSLRANLASYNEQFF. The CDR3 DNA is TGTGCCAGCAGTCTACGGGCTAACTTAGCCTCCTACAATGAGCAGTTCTTC.

The J gene is TRBJ2-1, the V gene TRBV21-1; the D call TRBD1 from the table was never checked on the DNA. TRBV21-1 is shown as a pseudogene. CDR3 length equals 15 residues. The CDR3 DNA reads as TGTGCCAGCAGCTCACGACAGGGGGCGTTTAATGAGCAGTTCTTC. Residues: CASSSRQGAFNEQFF.

This clonotype was seen ten or more times. The V gene is TRBV29-1, the J gene TRBJ2-1; 12 bases are shared with TRBD2. Trimming took 7 bases from V and 9 from J; bases not matched to a gene: 4. The CDR3 totals 12 residues. Germline lookup yields CDR1 SQVTM and CDR2 ANQGSEA. The CDR3 DNA reads TGCAGCGGGACTAGCGGGATTTCTGAGCAGTTCTTC. It encodes CSGTSGISEQFF.

This clonotype turned up a few times. V and J are TRBV20-1 and TRBJ2-1, with D tentatively TRBD1 (6 bases). CDR1 is DFQATT and CDR2 is SNEGSKA in the germline V gene (reference sequence). V lost 6 bases and J lost 7, with 25 bases in between. The CDR3 consists of 16 residues. The CDR3 region is CSATSGKKLGGNEQFF. In DNA, the CDR3 is TGCAGTGCAACCTCCGGAAAAAAACTAGGGGGAAATGAGCAGTTCTTC.

The chain employs TRBV15 and TRBJ1-4; a possible D gene is TRBD1 (6 bases). Trimming took 0 bases from V and 5 from J, leaving 10 bases between them. Germline CDR1 LNHNV, CDR2 YYDKDF (reference sequence). This CDR3 is 15 amino acids long. In DNA, the CDR3 is TGTGCCACCAGCAGAGAACAGGGTTGGAATGAAAAACTGTTTTTT. This gives the protein CATSREQGWNEKLFF.

Many counts were recorded for this clonotype. The chain uses TRBV6-5 and TRBJ2-2, with D uncertain. Germline CDR1 is MNHEY and CDR2 is SVGAGI. The ends were cut back, 0 bases at V and 7 bases at J, with 12 bases in the middle. The CDR3 is 15 amino acids. The CDR3 DNA follows: TGTGCCAGCAGTTACTCCCCTATTAGTGGCGGGGAGCTGTTTTTT. Protein sequence: CASSYSPISGGELFF.

V and J are TRBV19 and TRBJ2-1, with D possibly TRBD1 on 6 matching bases. Per germline, CDR1 LNHDA and CDR2 SQIVND (reference sequence). The germline V and J ends were trimmed by 6 bases and 0 bases, with 18 bases remaining between them. The CDR3 has 17 residues. CDR3 loop: CASRPTGLSYSYNEQFF. CDR3 nucleotide sequence: TGTGCCAGTAGACCGACAGGTCTTTCGTACTCCTACAATGAGCAGTTCTTC.

This clonotype turned up a few times. The genes are TRBV2 and TRBJ2-2, with a tentative D call TRBD1 (5 bases). Trimming shortened V by 3 bases and J by 4 bases, and 12 bases separated the two germline ends. The CDR3 has 15 residues. Germline CDR1 and CDR2: SNHLY and FYNNEI. The CDR3 is CASSEVRVGTGELFF. CDR3 sequence (DNA): TGTGCCAGCAGTGAGGTCAGGGTCGGCACCGGGGAGCTGTTTTTT. Using reference TRBV2 and TRBJ2-2 for the parts outside the CDR3, the full variable domain is EPEVTQTPSHQVTQMGQEVILRCVPISNHLYFYWYRQILGQKVEFLVSFYNNEISEKSEIFDDQFSVERPDGSNFTLKIRSTKLEDSAMYFCASSEVRVGTGELFFGEGSRLTVL.

Many counts were recorded for this clonotype. The V and J genes are TRBV12-3 or TRBV12-4 and TRBJ1-3; D not certain. This CDR3 comprises 15 residues. V shed 1 base and J shed 2 bases, with 9 bases lying between them. The chain's CDR3 is CASSLGVGTGNTIYF. CDR3 in DNA: TGTGCCAGCAGTTTAGGGGTTGGCACTGGAAACACCATATATTTT.